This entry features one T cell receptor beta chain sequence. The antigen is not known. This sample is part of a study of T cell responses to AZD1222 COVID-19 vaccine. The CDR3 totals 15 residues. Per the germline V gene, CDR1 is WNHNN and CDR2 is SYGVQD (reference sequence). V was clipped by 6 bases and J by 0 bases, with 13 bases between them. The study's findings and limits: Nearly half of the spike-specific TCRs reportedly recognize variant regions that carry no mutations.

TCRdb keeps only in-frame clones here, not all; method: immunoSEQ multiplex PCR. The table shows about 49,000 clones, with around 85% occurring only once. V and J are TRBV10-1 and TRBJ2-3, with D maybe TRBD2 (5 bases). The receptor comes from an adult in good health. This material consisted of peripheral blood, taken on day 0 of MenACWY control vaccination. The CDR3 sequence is CASSLEVPSTDTQYF. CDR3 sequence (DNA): TGCGCCAGCAGCCTGGAGGTACCTAGCACAGATACGCAGTATTTT.